The clone carrying this T cell receptor beta chain was recorded once. CD8+ and CD4+ T cells taken from blood had their TCR beta sequenced. Roughly 0.5 to 1 ug RNA was reverse transcribed with random hexamers. TCRdb re-derived calls from the immunoSEQ multiplex PCR reads in MiXCR, one entry per CDR3 protein. This sample carries 200,000 to 300,000 distinct CDR3 sequences, approximately 92% of them seen once, and the ten largest clones take 0.065% to 0.08%. CDR3 size: 13 residues. Trimming stripped 5 bases from V and 3 bases from J, with 10 bases between. The source of the sample is a study of CD8 T cells in Susac syndrome.

Sequencing was done on a sample of CD4+ T cells from PBMCs. The sequence derives from a human donor with multiple sclerosis. The chain has TRBV12-3 or TRBV12-4 and TRBJ2-5; weak D call: TRBD2 (7 bases). The CDR3 spells CASSKGGEETQYF. CDR3 DNA sequence: TGTGCCAGCAGTAAAGGGGGGGAAGAGACCCAGTACTTC.